The present entry profiles one T cell receptor (beta chain) with its context. The authors reverse transcribed roughly 0.5 to 1 ug RNA with random hexamers. TCRdb re-called the immunoSEQ multiplex PCR reads through MiXCR, storing one row per CDR3 protein. Of 130,000 to 150,000 distinct CDR3 sequences listed, around 95% are singletons. V was trimmed by 6 bases and J by 4 bases, leaving 22 bases between them. CDR3 length equals 17 residues. This sample stems from a study of CD8 T cells in Susac syndrome. The sequencing input was CD4+ T cells from PBMCs. The V gene is TRBV23-1, the J gene TRBJ1-5; no definite D call. TRBV23-1 is placed among ORFs of uncertain function. This clonotype was sampled from a human donor with Susac syndrome. The CDR3 sequence is CASRHPGRIELNQPQHF. CDR3 bases: TGCGCCAGCAGACACCCCGGACGTATCGAACTAAATCAGCCCCAGCATTTT.